The rows below give T cell receptor beta chains drawn from one sample of a study of cytomegalovirus exposure and HLA in healthy donors. The data were produced by immunoSEQ multiplex PCR, yet TCRdb's version contains in-frame clones alone and is incomplete. The data hold 130,000 or so clones, with approximately 89% observed a single time. Sequenced sample: PBMCs. Receptors were obtained from a woman aged 25 to 39 in good health and CMV-seropositive. Each CDR3 is given with its conserved first and last residue. The D gene is left open where the match is weak. The size of a clone is reported for some rows only, either as once, few or many, or as a class for expanded clones.

size: -; J: TRBJ2-1; length: 15; V: TRBV18; D: TRBD2; DNA: TGTGCCAGCTCACCACCAGCGGGGGCGTACAATGAGCAGTTCTTC; CDR3: CASSPPAGAYNEQFF
size: -; J: TRBJ2-3; length: 14; V: TRBV30; D: -; DNA: TGTGCCTGGGAGACAGGACCTAGCACAGATACGCAGTATTTT; CDR3: CAWETGPSTDTQYF
size: -; J: TRBJ2-1; length: 13; V: TRBV6-1; D: TRBD1; DNA: TGTGCCATCAAGGGACAGCAAGGGAGTGAGCAGTTCTTC; CDR3: CAIKGQQGSEQFF
size: -; J: TRBJ1-3; length: 16; V: TRBV7-3; D: -; DNA: TGTGCCAGCAGCGAGCAACCGCAGGGCGACGGAAACACCATATATTTT; CDR3: CASSEQPQGDGNTIYF
size: -; J: TRBJ1-5; length: 13; V: TRBV18; D: -; DNA: TGTGCCAGCTCACCAGCGGGGGATCAGCCCCAGCATTTT; CDR3: CASSPAGDQPQHF
size: -; J: TRBJ2-3; length: 15; V: TRBV28; D: TRBD1; DNA: TGTGCCAGCTCTACACCGGGACAGGGGTTAGATACGCAGTATTTT; CDR3: CASSTPGQGLDTQYF
size: once; J: TRBJ1-1; length: 12; V: TRBV29-1; D: -; DNA: TGCAGCGCCGTTCAGGGTAACACTGAAGCTTTCTTT; CDR3: CSAVQGNTEAFF
size: -; J: TRBJ1-1; length: 14; V: TRBV6-5; D: TRBD1; DNA: TGTGCCAGCGCGTTTGGACAGGCGAACACTGAAGCTTTCTTT; CDR3: CASAFGQANTEAFF
size: -; J: TRBJ2-5; length: 15; V: TRBV27; D: -; DNA: TGTGCCAGCAGTAAAAGGCAGGGGTACCAAGAGACCCAGTACTTC; CDR3: CASSKRQGYQETQYF
size: -; J: TRBJ1-2; length: 14; V: TRBV5-6; D: -; DNA: TGTGCCAGCAGCTACCTGACAGCTTCAGATGGCTACACCTTC; CDR3: CASSYLTASDGYTF
size: -; J: TRBJ2-7; length: 14; V: TRBV2; D: TRBD1; DNA: TGTGCCAGCGGAAGGGGACAGGGGCTCCACGAGCAGTACTTC; CDR3: CASGRGQGLHEQYF
size: once; J: TRBJ2-7; length: 14; V: TRBV28; D: TRBD2; DNA: TGTGCCAGCAACCCGGGACTAGAGGTTTACGAGCAGTACTTC; CDR3: CASNPGLEVYEQYF
size: -; J: TRBJ1-1; length: 10; V: TRBV28; D: -; DNA: TGTGCCACCCGGGGGGGAGGGGCTTTCTTT; CDR3: CATRGGGAFF
size: -; J: TRBJ1-5; length: 14; V: TRBV2; D: -; DNA: TGTGCCAGCAATCGCGGGCCCAGCAATCAGCCCCAGCATTTT; CDR3: CASNRGPSNQPQHF
size: -; J: TRBJ2-5; length: 13; V: TRBV10-3; D: TRBD2; DNA: TGTGCCACGGGGACTAGCGGGGAGGAGACCCAGTACTTC; CDR3: CATGTSGEETQYF
size: -; J: TRBJ1-5; length: 15; V: TRBV19; D: -; DNA: TGTGCCAGTCAACCCGAGGCGAATAGCAATCAGCCCCAGCATTTT; CDR3: CASQPEANSNQPQHF
size: -; J: TRBJ2-5; length: 15; V: TRBV11-2; D: TRBD2; DNA: TGTGCCAGCAGCTTCCGACGAGCGGGGGAGGAGACCCAGTACTTC; CDR3: CASSFRRAGEETQYF
size: -; J: TRBJ2-7; length: 15; V: TRBV28; D: TRBD2; DNA: TGTGCCAGCAGTTTTCTAGCGGGAGTGGGGTACGAGCAGTACTTC; CDR3: CASSFLAGVGYEQYF
size: -; J: TRBJ1-1; length: 11; V: TRBV7-9; D: -; DNA: TGTGCCAGCAGCCCAGACAGTGAAGCTTTCTTT; CDR3: CASSPDSEAFF
size: once; J: TRBJ1-2; length: 16; V: TRBV7-9; D: -; DNA: TGTGCCAGCAGCACGGCCTTAGGGAGGGGCCCTCGGGGCTACACCTTC; CDR3: CASSTALGRGPRGYTF
size: -; J: TRBJ1-2; length: 14; V: TRBV18; D: -; DNA: TGTGCCAGCTCACCAGGGGGGTCCTACTATGGCTACACCTTC; CDR3: CASSPGGSYYGYTF
size: -; J: TRBJ2-3; length: 14; V: TRBV15; D: -; DNA: TGTGCCACCAGCAGAGATGGGCCCACAGATACGCAGTATTTT; CDR3: CATSRDGPTDTQYF
size: -; J: TRBJ2-3; length: 14; V: TRBV9; D: -; DNA: TGTGCCAGCAGCGTAGATCCCTACACAGATACGCAGTATTTT; CDR3: CASSVDPYTDTQYF
size: -; J: TRBJ2-5; length: 15; V: TRBV9; D: TRBD1; DNA: TGTGCCAGCAGCGTAGTAGGACAGGGCCAAGAGACCCAGTACTTC; CDR3: CASSVVGQGQETQYF
size: -; J: TRBJ1-4; length: 14; V: TRBV6-5; D: -; DNA: TGTGCCAGCAGTTACTCAGGGGAGGATGAAAAACTGTTTTTT; CDR3: CASSYSGEDEKLFF
size: -; J: TRBJ2-7; length: 15; V: TRBV7-2; D: TRBD1; DNA: TGTGCCAGCAGCTTAGTCGGGACAGGTTCCTACGAGCAGTACTTC; CDR3: CASSLVGTGSYEQYF
size: -; J: TRBJ1-1; length: 13; V: TRBV11-2; D: TRBD1; DNA: TGTGCCAGCAGCCAACAGGGGGCGGCAGAAGCTTTCTTT; CDR3: CASSQQGAAEAFF
size: -; J: TRBJ1-4; length: 14; V: TRBV30; D: -; DNA: TGTGCCTGGAGCCGGGACGGACAGAATGAAAAACTGTTTTTT; CDR3: CAWSRDGQNEKLFF
size: -; J: TRBJ2-3; length: 16; V: TRBV4-1; D: -; DNA: TGCGCCAGCAGCCAAGGGGAGGGGGGGGGCACAGATACGCAGTATTTT; CDR3: CASSQGEGGGTDTQYF
size: -; J: TRBJ1-6; length: 15; V: TRBV4-1; D: -; DNA: TGCGCCAGCAGCCAAGGGAGGGCAGCCTTTTCACCCCTCCACTTT; CDR3: CASSQGRAAFSPLHF
size: few; J: TRBJ2-1; length: 15; V: TRBV10-3; D: -; DNA: TGTGCCATCAGTGAGTCGGACAGCTCCTACAATGAGCAGTTCTTC; CDR3: CAISESDSSYNEQFF
size: -; J: TRBJ2-1; length: 16; V: TRBV9; D: TRBD2; DNA: TGTGCCAGCAGCACCGAGGGGCGGGGGGGCCGGGATGAGCAGTTCTTC; CDR3: CASSTEGRGGRDEQFF
size: few; J: TRBJ2-7; length: 12; V: TRBV30; D: TRBD2; DNA: TGTGCCTGGAGTGTAGCGGGAGGCGAGCAGTACTTC; CDR3: CAWSVAGGEQYF
size: -; J: TRBJ2-7; length: 11; V: TRBV6-6; D: -; DNA: TGTGCCAGCAGTTACCAATACGAGCAGTACTTC; CDR3: CASSYQYEQYF
size: once; J: TRBJ1-1; length: 14; V: TRBV2; D: -; DNA: TGTGCCAGCAGCTTCGACAGGACAAACACTGAAGCTTTCTTT; CDR3: CASSFDRTNTEAFF
size: -; J: TRBJ1-4; length: 17; V: TRBV5-6; D: TRBD1; DNA: TGTGCCAGCAGCCAGGACAGGGTAGAAAGGGTCGGTGAAAAACTGTTTTTT; CDR3: CASSQDRVERVGEKLFF
size: -; J: TRBJ2-7; length: 15; V: TRBV5-3; D: TRBD2; DNA: TGTGCCAGAAGCTTGGTCCAGCGGGAGGACTACGAGCAGTACTTC; CDR3: CARSLVQREDYEQYF
size: -; J: TRBJ2-1; length: 13; V: TRBV28; D: TRBD1; DNA: TGTGCCAGCAGTAACGGACAGGGCAATGAGCAGTTCTTC; CDR3: CASSNGQGNEQFF
size: -; J: TRBJ1-2; length: 12; V: TRBV28; D: -; DNA: TGTGCCAGCAGCCAGGGCCTCTATGGCTACACCTTC; CDR3: CASSQGLYGYTF
size: -; J: TRBJ2-1; length: 17; V: TRBV9; D: -; DNA: TGTGCCAGCAGCGGCCGATCGCCGACTAGTCCCTACAATGAGCAGTTCTTC; CDR3: CASSGRSPTSPYNEQFF
size: -; J: TRBJ2-3; length: 17; V: TRBV28; D: TRBD2; DNA: TGTGCCAGCAGTTCCTCGTCGAGCGGGGGGGCCGTGAATACGCAGTATTTT; CDR3: CASSSSSSGGAVNTQYF
size: -; J: TRBJ1-1; length: 15; V: TRBV5-4; D: -; DNA: TGTGCCAGCAGCTTGCCCCGGAGGGCGAACACTGAAGCTTTCTTT; CDR3: CASSLPRRANTEAFF
size: -; J: TRBJ2-3; length: 14; V: TRBV6-1; D: TRBD1; DNA: TGTGCCAGCAGTGACCGGACAGGGCCGAATACGCAGTATTTT; CDR3: CASSDRTGPNTQYF
size: few; J: TRBJ1-2; length: 14; V: TRBV6-6; D: TRBD1; DNA: TGTGCCAGCAGTAACCTGGGACAGGGATATGGCTACACCTTC; CDR3: CASSNLGQGYGYTF
size: -; J: TRBJ1-4; length: 14; V: TRBV5-4; D: -; DNA: TGTGCCAGCAGCTTGAAACAGTCTAATGAAAAACTGTTTTTT; CDR3: CASSLKQSNEKLFF
size: -; J: TRBJ2-1; length: 15; V: TRBV4-1; D: -; DNA: TGCGCCAGCAGCCAACTGCGGGGCTCCTACAATGAGCAGTTCTTC; CDR3: CASSQLRGSYNEQFF
size: -; J: TRBJ1-2; length: 11; V: TRBV6-6; D: -; DNA: TGTGCCAGCAGTTATTCCGGGTTCTACACCTTC; CDR3: CASSYSGFYTF
size: -; J: TRBJ2-1; length: 16; V: TRBV28; D: TRBD2; DNA: TGTGCCAGCAAGCTAGCGGGGGGGCCGGACTACAATGAGCAGTTCTTC; CDR3: CASKLAGGPDYNEQFF
size: -; J: TRBJ1-2; length: 13; V: TRBV28; D: TRBD1; DNA: TGTGCCAGCAGCCGGGGGACAGCCTATGGCTACACCTTC; CDR3: CASSRGTAYGYTF
size: -; J: TRBJ1-2; length: 13; V: TRBV7-2; D: -; DNA: TGTGCCAGCAGCTTGCGGCAGGGCCTTGGCTACACCTTC; CDR3: CASSLRQGLGYTF
size: -; J: TRBJ2-1; length: 15; V: TRBV15; D: -; DNA: TGTGCCACCAGCCCCCGGGGAATCTCCTACAATGAGCAGTTCTTC; CDR3: CATSPRGISYNEQFF
size: -; J: TRBJ2-7; length: 14; V: TRBV27; D: TRBD1; DNA: TGTGCCAGCAGTTTCGTGGACAGGGTTTACGAGCAGTACTTC; CDR3: CASSFVDRVYEQYF
size: few; J: TRBJ2-3; length: 12; V: TRBV25-1; D: -; DNA: TGTGCCAGCAGCCGGGGGACAGATACGCAGTATTTT; CDR3: CASSRGTDTQYF
size: -; J: TRBJ2-2; length: 15; V: TRBV5-1; D: -; DNA: TGCGCCAGCAACGAGGGCCCCCCGGGCACCGGGGAGCTGTTTTTT; CDR3: CASNEGPPGTGELFF
size: -; J: TRBJ1-1; length: 12; V: TRBV28; D: -; DNA: TGTGCCAGCAAGGAGGGGTACACTGAAGCTTTCTTT; CDR3: CASKEGYTEAFF
size: -; J: TRBJ2-7; length: 16; V: TRBV25-1; D: TRBD1; DNA: TGTGCCAGCAGTGACGCCAATAGGGGACAGGACTACGAGCAGTACTTC; CDR3: CASSDANRGQDYEQYF
size: -; J: TRBJ2-7; length: 12; V: TRBV7-2; D: -; DNA: TGTGCCAGCAGCTTAGTTCTCTACGAGCAGTACTTC; CDR3: CASSLVLYEQYF
size: -; J: TRBJ2-3; length: 14; V: TRBV7-8; D: TRBD2; DNA: TGTGCCAGCCGCCTAGCGGGGGGGTCAGATACGCAGTATTTT; CDR3: CASRLAGGSDTQYF
size: -; J: TRBJ2-3; length: 15; V: TRBV30; D: -; DNA: TGTGCCTTCTCCAGGGGAAGAGGTGGCACAGATACGCAGTATTTT; CDR3: CAFSRGRGGTDTQYF
size: -; J: TRBJ2-2; length: 13; V: TRBV11-3; D: TRBD2; DNA: TGTGCCAGCAGCCTGGGGGGGGCCGGGGAGCTGTTTTTT; CDR3: CASSLGGAGELFF